This TCR beta chain was sequenced for a study of cytomegalovirus exposure and HLA in healthy donors. The study's findings and limits: It emerged from a later analysis that several of the most significant clusters appeared to be linked to common viral pathogens. CMV serostatus was the sole immune exposure information available. Previously analyzed data showed that most TCR beta V segments were productive at a frequency of about 90% or about 30%. Several V segments, TRBV6-2 and TRBV6-3 among them, could not be told apart and were dropped.

Researchers ran the PCR with 60 Vbeta and 13 Jbeta primers. Sequenced by immunoSEQ multiplex PCR; TCRdb stores in-frame clones only, minus some. The sample has about 130,000 clones; under 85% are singletons. With regard to this clone: Its matching antigen is unknown.

CDR1 and CDR2 (germline): MDHEN, SYDVKM. This CDR3 is 14 amino acids long. The ends were cut back, 4 bases at V and 3 bases at J, with 10 bases in the middle. V is TRBV28 and J is TRBJ1-5; the D is unclear. Sample: PBMCs. The source is a man under 40 in good health and CMV-seronegative. This chain's CDR3 is CASSYGGPNQPQHF. For the CDR3, the DNA is TGTGCCAGCAGTTACGGAGGTCCCAATCAGCCCCAGCATTTT.